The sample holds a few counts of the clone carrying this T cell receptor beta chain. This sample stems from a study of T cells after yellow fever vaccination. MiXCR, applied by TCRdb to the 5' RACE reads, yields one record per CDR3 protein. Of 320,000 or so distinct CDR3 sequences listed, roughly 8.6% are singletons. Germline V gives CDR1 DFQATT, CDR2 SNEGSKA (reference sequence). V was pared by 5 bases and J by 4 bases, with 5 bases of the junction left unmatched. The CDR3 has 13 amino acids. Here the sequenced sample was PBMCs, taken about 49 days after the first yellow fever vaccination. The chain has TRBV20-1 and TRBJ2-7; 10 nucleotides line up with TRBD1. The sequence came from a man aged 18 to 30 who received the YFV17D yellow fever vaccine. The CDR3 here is CSAPGQGIYEQYF. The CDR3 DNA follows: TGCAGTGCTCCGGGACAGGGGATTTACGAGCAGTACTTC.